These 30 T cell receptor beta chains were sequenced from one sample in a study of shared clonotypes between healthy human individuals. The repertoire was sequenced with immunoSEQ multiplex PCR; TCRdb's copy has only in-frame clones and lacks some. The table has approximately 1.4 million clones, around 98% seen once. Sequenced material: naive CD4+ T cells sorted from blood. Subset in this sample: CD45RA+ positively selected. All receptors derive from a man aged 25-45 years in good health.

The chain couples TRBV28 to TRBJ2-3; D gene uncertain. This CDR3 region has 15 residues. Trimming took 3 bases from V and 10 from J, leaving 20 bases between them. The germline V gene has CDR1 MDHEN and CDR2 SYDVKM. The CDR3 coding sequence is TGTGCCAGCAGTTTCATTGGGTCTGGGGATCTGGCGCAGTATTTT. Its protein product is CASSFIGSGDLAQYF.

This chain uses TRBV7-8 with TRBJ2-7; the match to TRBD2 covers 10 bases. This CDR3 comprises 20 residues. Germline V gives CDR1 SGHVS, CDR2 FQNEAQ. J was trimmed by 3 bases and V by 8 bases; bases with no gene match: 25. CDR3 sequence (DNA): TGTGCCAGCGGTACCCTTTTCGCGGGAATCACTAGCGGGAAACTCTACGAGCAGTACTTC. Translation gives CASGTLFAGITSGKLYEQYF.

The chain is built from TRBV19 and TRBJ2-3; possibly TRBD2 for D (5 bases). The CDR3 consists of 15 residues. Trimming left V 3 bases short and J 7 bases short, with 17 bases between. CDR1 LNHDA and CDR2 SQIVND come from the germline V gene (reference sequence). The CDR3 coding sequence is TGTGCCAGTAGTATTTTCAGCGGTGCCGACAATACGCAGTATTTT. This sequence encodes CASSIFSGADNTQYF. Looking up the rest from reference TRBV19 and TRBJ2-3 gives the full variable domain: DGGITQSPKYLFRKEGQNVTLSCEQNLNHDAMYWYRQDPGQGLRLIYYSQIVNDFQKGDIAEGYSVSREKKESFPLTVTSAQKNPTAFYLCASSIFSGADNTQYFGPGTRLTVL.

The rearrangement links TRBV30 to TRBJ2-2, with a possible D match to TRBD2 (5 bases). Germline CDR1 reads GTSNPN; CDR2 reads SVGIG (reference sequence). The V end was cut by 4 bases, the J end by 6 bases, with 6 bases between. The CDR3 is 11 amino acids. CDR3 in amino acids: CAWTGAGELFF. The DNA of the CDR3 is TGTGCCTGGACCGGGGCCGGGGAGCTGTTTTTT. Variable domain in full (rest from reference TRBV30 and TRBJ2-2): SQTIHQWPATLVQPVGSPLSLECTVEGTSNPNLYWYRQAAGRGLQLLFYSVGIGQISSEVPQNLSASRPQDRQFILSSKKLLLSDSGFYLCAWTGAGELFFGEGSRLTVL.

The genes are TRBV7-6 and TRBJ2-7; 8 positions agree with TRBD1. Germline assignment: CDR1 SGHVS and CDR2 FNYEAQ. This CDR3 is built from 13 residues. V shed 5 bases and J 7 bases; nucleotides not matched to a gene: 7. CDR3 DNA: TGTGCCAGCAGCCCAGGGACAGGAGAAGAGCAGTACTTC. Residues: CASSPGTGEEQYF.

This clone was seen once. The chain employs TRBV27 and TRBJ1-5; D possibly corresponds to TRBD1 (6 bases). Germline lookup yields CDR1 MNHEY and CDR2 SMNVEV (reference sequence). V was clipped by 2 bases and J by 6 bases, with 11 bases between them. CDR3 length equals 14 residues. The CDR3 spells CASSLDRRAQPQHF. DNA of the CDR3: TGTGCCAGCAGTTTAGACAGGCGGGCTCAGCCCCAGCATTTT.

This chain connects TRBV10-2 to TRBJ1-4; no clear D. Germline-derived CDR1 and CDR2 are WSHSY and SAAADI. The CDR3 sequence is 13 residues long. The ends were cut back, 4 bases at V and 5 bases at J, with 8 bases in the middle. CDR3 in amino acids: CASSGGYNEKLFF. The DNA for the CDR3 is TGCGCCAGCAGTGGGGGATACAATGAAAAACTGTTTTTT.

In the case of this clone: The same CDR3 can be traced to other DNA sequences in this sample. The genes are TRBV28 and TRBJ2-7, with 11 bases lining up with TRBD1. Germline CDR1 reads MDHEN; CDR2 reads SYDVKM. Trimming at V came to 6 bases and at J to 0 bases, leaving 1 base not matched to a gene. The CDR3 totals 14 residues. The CDR3 bases are TGTGCCAGCAGCGGGACAGGGGGCTCCTACGAGCAGTACTTC. Translating it yields CASSGTGGSYEQYF.

This clone was picked up one time. The rearrangement uses TRBV7-9 and TRBJ2-7; the D gene is possibly TRBD1 (5 bases). CDR1 and CDR2 (germline): SEHNR, FQNEAQ (reference sequence). The CDR3 runs 13 residues. Trimming left V 4 bases short and J 2 bases short, with 9 bases between. CDR3 bases: TGTGCCAGCAGCTCCTTGACAGCCTACGAGCAGTACTTC. Encoded protein: CASSSLTAYEQYF.

This chain links TRBV29-1 with TRBJ2-1, with TRBD2 matching over 11 bases. This CDR3 is 12 amino acids long. Germline V lookup: CDR1 SQVTM, CDR2 ANQGSEA. DNA of the CDR3: TGCACCGGGACTAGCGGCTACAATGAGCAGTTCTTC. This sequence encodes CTGTSGYNEQFF.

V gene TRBV29-1 combines with J gene TRBJ2-5; no reliable D call. Trimming left V 3 bases short and J 4 bases short, with 12 bases between. The CDR3 sequence is 13 residues long. The germline V gene has CDR1 SQVTM and CDR2 ANQGSEA. CDR3 DNA: TGCAGCGTTGATGCTGGGGTCGGAGAGACCCAGTACTTC. Translated, it gives CSVDAGVGETQYF.

This clone is a singleton in its sample. The gene calls are TRBV7-2 and TRBJ2-1, with TRBD2 matching over 11 bases. Germline assignment: CDR1 SGHTA and CDR2 FQGNSA. With V trimmed by 5 bases and J by 9 bases, 3 bases remained unmatched. The CDR3 is made up of 13 amino acids. The CDR3 region is CASSPGLAGEQFF. Written as DNA, the CDR3 is TGTGCCAGCAGCCCTGGACTAGCGGGTGAGCAGTTCTTC.

This chain joins TRBV15 and TRBJ2-3, with D perhaps matching TRBD2 (6 bases). Trimming left V 8 bases short and J 1 base short, with 16 bases between. The CDR3 consists of 15 residues. Germline CDR1 reads LNHNV; CDR2 reads YYDKDF (reference sequence). The CDR3 DNA reads TGTGCCACCTCCGGGGGAAGTAAGGGCACAGATACGCAGTATTTT. This codes for CATSGGSKGTDTQYF. The variable domain in full, completed from reference TRBV15 and TRBJ2-3, reads DAMVIQNPRYQVTQFGKPVTLSCSQTLNHNVMYWYQQKSSQAPKLLFHYYDKDFNNEADTPDNFQSRRPNTSFCFLDIRSPGLGDTAMYLCATSGGSKGTDTQYFGPGTRLTVL.

The chain employs TRBV5-5 and TRBJ1-2, with no clear D. Germline V gene lookup returns CDR1 SGHKS and CDR2 YYEKEE (reference sequence). The CDR3 extends over 14 amino acids. V lost 4 bases to trimming and J lost 0 bases, with 10 bases between them. CDR3 protein: CASSQAGANYGYTF. CDR3 sequence (DNA): TGTGCCAGCAGCCAGGCCGGGGCTAACTATGGCTACACCTTC.

The chain joins TRBV29-1 to TRBJ2-7; D call uncertain. Germline CDR1 is SQVTM and CDR2 is ANQGSEA. Trimming took 5 bases from V and 2 from J, leaving 7 bases between them. This CDR3 comprises 11 residues. CDR3 loop: CSVSFTYEQYF. The CDR3 DNA sequence: TGCAGCGTTTCTTTCACCTACGAGCAGTACTTC.

This clone was seen just once. The V and J genes are TRBV19 and TRBJ2-3; 9 bases are shared with TRBD1. Germline V gives CDR1 LNHDA, CDR2 SQIVND (reference sequence). Trimming at V came to 6 bases and at J to 6 bases, leaving 7 bases not matched to a gene. The CDR3 runs to 14 residues. CDR3 region: CASSLTGGWDTQYF. The DNA of the CDR3 is TGTGCCAGTAGCCTGACAGGGGGATGGGATACGCAGTATTTT.

As concerns this clone: Other DNA sequences from this sample encode an identical CDR3 as well. The chain carries TRBV18 and TRBJ1-2; D not resolved. Germline lookup yields CDR1 KGHSH and CDR2 LQKENI. The CDR3 is made up of 13 amino acids. The V end lost 0 bases, the J end lost 4 bases, and 6 bases lay between the germline ends. The CDR3 bases are TGTGCCAGCTCACCACCAGGAGGCTATGGCTACACCTTC. Translation gives CASSPPGGYGYTF.

This chain uses TRBV5-8 with TRBJ2-1; D gene uncertain. The ends were cut back, 1 base at V and 4 bases at J, with 18 bases in the middle. The CDR3 spans 17 residues. In germline, CDR1 is SGHTS, CDR2 YDEGEE. In DNA form, the CDR3 reads TGTGCCAGCAGCTTGTCCCAGCTGGTAAGGAAGTACAATGAGCAGTTCTTC. Protein: CASSLSQLVRKYNEQFF. Full variable domain (outside the CDR3, taken from reference TRBV5-8 and TRBJ2-1): EAGVTQSPTHLIKTRGQQATLRCSPISGHTSVYWYQQALGLGLQFLLWYDEGEERNRGNFPPRFSGRQFPNYSSELNVNALELEDSALYLCASSLSQLVRKYNEQFFGPGTRLTVL.

The V and J genes are TRBV30 and TRBJ2-1; maybe TRBD2 (7 bases). In germline, CDR1 is GTSNPN, CDR2 SVGIG (reference sequence). CDR3 length: 12 residues. The V gene lost 4 bases and the J gene lost 8 bases, with 12 bases spanning the gap. CDR3 region: CAWTRGGHEQFF. As DNA, the CDR3 is TGTGCCTGGACTAGGGGGGGCCATGAGCAGTTCTTC.

This chain joins TRBV29-1 and TRBJ2-5, with D perhaps assigned TRBD1 or TRBD2 (5 bases each). The CDR3 has 13 amino acids. The germline CDR1 and CDR2 sequences are SQVTM and ANQGSEA. Trimming pared 5 bases from V and 2 bases from J, leaving 12 bases between. The CDR3 DNA sequence: TGCAGCGTTACCGGGACGGAACAAGAGACCCAGTACTTC. Protein sequence: CSVTGTEQETQYF. The full variable domain, completed using reference TRBV29-1 and TRBJ2-5, is SAVISQKPSRDICQRGTSLTIQCQVDSQVTMMFWYRQQPGQSLTLIATANQGSEATYESGFVIDKFPISRPNLTFSTLTVSNMSPEDSSIYLCSVTGTEQETQYFGPGTRLLVL.

The chain is built from TRBV28 and TRBJ1-5; a possible D gene is TRBD1 (5 bases). Germline V lookup: CDR1 MDHEN, CDR2 SYDVKM. The CDR3 sequence is 16 residues long. The V end lost 6 bases, the J end lost 4 bases, and 19 bases lay between the germline ends. The CDR3 loop is CASSLPRQRGNQPQHF. The CDR3 DNA follows: TGTGCCAGCAGCCTACCCCGACAGCGGGGGAATCAGCCCCAGCATTTT.

Details on this clone: The sample holds other DNA sequences that translate to the same CDR3. This sequence joins TRBV7-9 and TRBJ2-2; 12 bases are a match to TRBD2. This CDR3 comprises 16 residues. With V trimmed by 4 bases and J by 7 bases, 7 bases remained unmatched. Germline V CDR1 and CDR2: SEHNR, FQNEAQ (reference sequence). The CDR3 nucleotides are TGTGCCAGCAGCTCTAGCGGGAGGGCCCCAGGCGGGGAGCTGTTTTTT. Translated, it gives CASSSSGRAPGGELFF.

CDR3 sequence reads: CASSPPGVLAGGAYEQYF. CDR3 in DNA: TGTGCCAGCAGTCCCCCGGGGGTTTTAGCGGGAGGAGCCTACGAGCAGTACTTC. The rearrangement joins TRBV28 to TRBJ2-7; 10 bases are a match to TRBD2. From germline, CDR1 is MDHEN and CDR2 SYDVKM. The J segment lost 2 bases and the V segment lost 5 bases, leaving 15 bases of the junction unmatched. This CDR3 is 18 amino acids long.

The chain uses TRBV5-1 and TRBJ1-2, with 9 bases aligning to TRBD1. The CDR3 is 15 amino acids. CDR1 and CDR2 from the germline V gene are SGHRS and YFSETQ. The J segment lost 5 bases and the V segment lost 4 bases, leaving 9 bases of the junction unmatched. The CDR3 loop reads CASSEQGALSYGYTF. The CDR3 nucleotides read TGCGCCAGCAGCGAACAGGGGGCCTTGTCGTATGGCTACACCTTC. The full variable domain, its missing parts supplied by reference TRBV5-1 and TRBJ1-2, is KAGVTQTPRYLIKTRGQQVTLSCSPISGHRSVSWYQQTPGQGLQFLFEYFSETQRNKGNFPGRFSGRQFSNSRSEMNVSTLELGDSALYLCASSEQGALSYGYTFGSGTRLTVV.

This clone was counted once. The gene calls are TRBV9 and TRBJ2-3, with TRBD2 matching over 16 bases. Unmatched junction bases numbered 8, after V lost 3 bases and J lost 4 bases. CDR1 SGDLS and CDR2 YYNGEE come from the germline V gene. The CDR3 spans 18 residues. The CDR3 DNA reads TGTGCCAGCAGCGATACCGGGACTAGCGGGAGGGCCTCAGATACGCAGTATTTT. It translates to CASSDTGTSGRASDTQYF.

The V gene is TRBV11-2, the J gene TRBJ2-2; a weak D match, TRBD1 (5 bases). The germline V and J ends were trimmed by 2 bases and 0 bases, with 10 bases remaining between them. This CDR3 has 16 amino acids. CDR1 is SGHAT and CDR2 is FQNNGV in the germline V gene. This CDR3 reads CASSLRQGTNTGELFF. The CDR3 DNA reads as TGTGCCAGCAGCTTACGGCAGGGTACGAACACCGGGGAGCTGTTTTTT.

With regard to this clone: This CDR3 is also generated by other DNA sequences in the sample. The chain links TRBV18 to TRBJ2-7, with D perhaps matching TRBD2 (6 bases). Trimming took off 2 bases at V and 0 bases at J, with 8 bases between the two ends. Germline loops: CDR1 KGHSH, CDR2 LQKENI. CDR3 length equals 14 residues. The CDR3 is CASSPLAVSYEQYF. The CDR3, as DNA: TGTGCCAGCTCACCATTAGCGGTCTCCTACGAGCAGTACTTC.

Concerning this clone: The sample has other DNA sequences that encode this CDR3 too. The genes are TRBV5-1 and TRBJ2-7; 7 bases map to TRBD1. Germline lookup yields CDR1 SGHRS and CDR2 YFSETQ. Unmatched junction bases numbered 5, after V lost 2 bases and J lost 3 bases. CDR3 length equals 14 residues. The CDR3 loop is CASSFRDRDYEQYF. DNA of the CDR3: TGCGCCAGCAGCTTCCGAGACAGGGACTACGAGCAGTACTTC.

V gene TRBV7-2 combines with J gene TRBJ2-1, with a possible D match to TRBD2 (6 bases). Trimming took off 5 bases at V and 7 bases at J, with 18 bases between the two ends. The CDR3 has 15 residues. Germline V lookup: CDR1 SGHTA, CDR2 FQGNSA. As DNA, the CDR3 is TGTGCCAGCAGCCCCCGGGGGAAGGGTCTGAATGAGCAGTTCTTC. This encodes CASSPRGKGLNEQFF. The complete variable domain, with remaining parts taken from reference TRBV7-2 and TRBJ2-1, reads GAGVSQSPSNKVTEKGKDVELRCDPISGHTALYWYRQSLGQGLEFLIYFQGNSAPDKSGLPSDRFSAERTGGSVSTLTIQRTQQEDSAVYLCASSPRGKGLNEQFFGPGTRLTVL.

In this sample, this clone turned up once. The genes are TRBV5-4 and TRBJ2-6; D is possibly TRBD1 (6 bases). The germline gives CDR1 SGHNT, CDR2 YYREEE (reference sequence). Trimming pared 4 bases from V and 0 bases from J, leaving 14 bases between. This CDR3 spans 17 amino acids. The CDR3 loop is CASSPPGHNSGANVLTF. CDR3 bases: TGTGCCAGCAGCCCTCCGGGACATAACTCTGGGGCCAACGTCCTGACTTTC.